The 5 T cell receptor beta chains in this list originate from one sample, sequenced in a study of blood T cell repertoires in COVID-19. Method: immunoSEQ multiplex PCR; TCRdb's copy keeps in-frame clones and lacks some. The table shows 150,000 to 200,000 clones, with 80% to 90% occurring only once. The sequenced sample was peripheral blood. The source of these receptors is a woman of 80 years or more with acute or convalescent COVID-19.

This rearrangement joins TRBV7-8 to TRBJ2-4; TRBD2 matches 11 bases. CDR3 length: 16 amino acids. Germline loops: CDR1 SGHVS, CDR2 FQNEAQ. J lost 9 bases, V lost 3 bases, and 10 bases had no gene match. The CDR3 region has the DNA TGTGCCAGCAGCTTGGCTCTTAGCGGGGGGGTAGGCATTCAGTACTTC. Amino acid sequence: CASSLALSGGVGIQYF.

This clone was recorded only once. V usage is TRBV7-9 and J usage is TRBJ2-1; perhaps TRBD2 as D (6 bases). Germline V gives CDR1 SEHNR, CDR2 FQNEAQ (reference sequence). The CDR3 is made up of 15 amino acids. The V end was cut by 5 bases, the J end by 7 bases, with 18 bases between. CDR3 protein: CASSPILANFNEQFF. The DNA of the CDR3 is TGTGCCAGCAGCCCGATCCTAGCGAATTTTAATGAGCAGTTCTTC. The full variable domain, rest sourced from reference TRBV7-9 and TRBJ2-1, is DTGVSQNPRHKITKRGQNVTFRCDPISEHNRLYWYRQTLGQGPEFLTYFQNEAQLEKSRLLSDRFSAERPKGSFSTLEIQRTEQGDSAMYLCASSPILANFNEQFFGPGTRLTVL.

The CDR3 DNA reads as TGTGCCAGCACCAGGGGACTAGTAAGCTCCTACGAGCAGTACTTC. Its translation is CASTRGLVSSYEQYF. The chain employs TRBV6-1 and TRBJ2-7, with 8 nucleotides matching TRBD2. Unmatched junction bases numbered 8, after V lost 7 bases and J lost 0 bases. Germline V gene sequence: CDR1 MNHNS, CDR2 SASEGT. The CDR3 is made up of 15 amino acids.

The rearrangement links TRBV5-4 to TRBJ2-6; TRBD2 agrees at 8 bases. With 0 bases clipped from V and 7 bases from J, the junction kept 15 bases outside the gene matches. Germline CDR1 SGHNT, CDR2 YYREEE (reference sequence). The CDR3 sequence is 19 residues long. CDR3 in DNA: TGTGCCAGCAGCTTGGAGGGTCTAGCGGGTATTCTGGGAGCCAACGTCCTGACTTTC. Translating it yields CASSLEGLAGILGANVLTF.

The CDR3 DNA reads as TGTGCCAGCAGCCCGGCGGGGAACTATGGCTACACCTTC. The encoded protein is CASSPAGNYGYTF. V is TRBV3-1 (or the pseudogene TRBV3-2) and J is TRBJ1-2; the D is unclear. V shed 4 bases and J shed 2 bases, with 8 bases lying between them. This CDR3 contains 13 residues. Germline V gene data show CDR1 as LGHDT and CDR2 as YNNKEL (reference sequence).